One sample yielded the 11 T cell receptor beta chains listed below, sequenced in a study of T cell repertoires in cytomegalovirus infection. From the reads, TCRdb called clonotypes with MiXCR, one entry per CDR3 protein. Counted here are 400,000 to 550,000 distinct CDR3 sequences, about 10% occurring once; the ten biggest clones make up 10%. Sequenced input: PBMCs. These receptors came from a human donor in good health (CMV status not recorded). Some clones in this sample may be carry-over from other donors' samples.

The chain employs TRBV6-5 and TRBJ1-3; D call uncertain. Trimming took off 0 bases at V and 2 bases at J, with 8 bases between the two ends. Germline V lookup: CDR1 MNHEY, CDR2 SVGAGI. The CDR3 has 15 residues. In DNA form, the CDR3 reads TGTGCCAGCAGTTACTCAGGAGGGCCTGGAAACACCATATATTTT. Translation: CASSYSGGPGNTIYF.

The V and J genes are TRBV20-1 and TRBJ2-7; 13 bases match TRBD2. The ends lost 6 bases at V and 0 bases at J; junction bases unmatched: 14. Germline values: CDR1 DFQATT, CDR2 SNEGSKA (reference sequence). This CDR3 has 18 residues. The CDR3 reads CSATTGTSGTMSSYEQYF. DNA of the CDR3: TGCAGTGCGACCACCGGGACTAGCGGGACTATGAGCTCCTACGAGCAGTACTTC.

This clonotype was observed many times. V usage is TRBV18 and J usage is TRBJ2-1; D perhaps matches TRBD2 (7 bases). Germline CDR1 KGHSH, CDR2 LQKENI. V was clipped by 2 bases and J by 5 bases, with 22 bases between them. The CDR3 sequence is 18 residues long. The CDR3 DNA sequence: TGTGCCAGCTCACCAGCTGGGCGGGGGCCCTTCCTCAACAATGAGCAGTTCTTC. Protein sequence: CASSPAGRGPFLNNEQFF.

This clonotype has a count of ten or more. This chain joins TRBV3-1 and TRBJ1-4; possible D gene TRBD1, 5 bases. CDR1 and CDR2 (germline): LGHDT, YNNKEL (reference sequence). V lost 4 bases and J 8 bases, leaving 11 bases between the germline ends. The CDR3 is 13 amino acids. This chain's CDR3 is CASSPGLREKLFF. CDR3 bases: TGTGCCAGCAGCCCGGGACTTAGGGAAAAACTGTTTTTT.

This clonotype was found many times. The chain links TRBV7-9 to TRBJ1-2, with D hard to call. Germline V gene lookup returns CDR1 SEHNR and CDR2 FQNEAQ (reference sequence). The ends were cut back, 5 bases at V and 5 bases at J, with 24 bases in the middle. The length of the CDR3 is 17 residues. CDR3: CASSPTAWSGPDYGYTF. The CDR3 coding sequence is TGTGCCAGCAGCCCGACGGCATGGAGTGGCCCGGATTATGGCTACACCTTC. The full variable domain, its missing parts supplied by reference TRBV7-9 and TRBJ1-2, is DTGVSQNPRHKITKRGQNVTFRCDPISEHNRLYWYRQTLGQGPEFLTYFQNEAQLEKSRLLSDRFSAERPKGSFSTLEIQRTEQGDSAMYLCASSPTAWSGPDYGYTFGSGTRLTVV.

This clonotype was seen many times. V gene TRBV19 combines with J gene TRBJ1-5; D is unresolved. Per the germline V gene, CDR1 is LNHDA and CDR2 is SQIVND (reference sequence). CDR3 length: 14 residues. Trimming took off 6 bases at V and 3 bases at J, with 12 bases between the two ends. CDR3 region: CASSLERVNQPQHF. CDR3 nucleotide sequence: TGTGCCAGTAGCCTGGAGCGGGTCAATCAGCCCCAGCATTTT.

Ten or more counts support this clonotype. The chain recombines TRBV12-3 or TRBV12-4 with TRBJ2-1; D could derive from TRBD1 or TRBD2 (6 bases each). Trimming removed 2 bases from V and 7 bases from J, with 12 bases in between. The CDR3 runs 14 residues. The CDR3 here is CASSLRGAGNEQFF. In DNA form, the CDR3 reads TGTGCCAGCAGTTTAAGGGGGGCAGGAAATGAGCAGTTCTTC.

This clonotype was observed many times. The CDR3 here is CASSVGIGTGGTYNEQFF. CDR3 DNA: TGTGCCAGCAGCGTAGGGATCGGGACAGGGGGTACCTACAATGAGCAGTTCTTC. This chain links TRBV9 with TRBJ2-1, with 11 bases lining up with TRBD1. The V and J ends lost 0 bases and 2 bases, in that order; junction bases with no gene match: 7. Germline CDR1 and CDR2: SGDLS and YYNGEE. The CDR3 contains 18 residues.

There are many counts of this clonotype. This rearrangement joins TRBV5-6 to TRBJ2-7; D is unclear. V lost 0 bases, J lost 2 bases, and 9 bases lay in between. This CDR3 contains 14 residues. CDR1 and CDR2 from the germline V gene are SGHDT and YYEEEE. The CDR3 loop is CASSLGVGAYEQYF. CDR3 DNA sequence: TGTGCCAGCAGCTTGGGCGTCGGCGCCTACGAGCAGTACTTC.

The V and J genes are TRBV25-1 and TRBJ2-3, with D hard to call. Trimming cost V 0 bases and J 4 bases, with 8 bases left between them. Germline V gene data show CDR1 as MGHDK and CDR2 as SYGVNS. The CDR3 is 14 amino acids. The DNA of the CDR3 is TGTGCCAGCAGTGAATATCGCGTTGCAGATACGCAGTATTTT. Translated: CASSEYRVADTQYF.

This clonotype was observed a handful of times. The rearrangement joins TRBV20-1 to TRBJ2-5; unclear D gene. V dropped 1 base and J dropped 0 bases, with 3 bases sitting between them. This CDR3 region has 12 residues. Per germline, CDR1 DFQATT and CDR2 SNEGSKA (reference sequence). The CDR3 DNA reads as TGCAGTGCTAGAGGGTACCAAGAGACCCAGTACTTC. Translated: CSARGYQETQYF.